Each of the 20 T cell receptor beta chains below was sequenced from the same sample in a study of T-cell memory formation after mild COVID-19. MiXCR, run by TCRdb on the 5' RACE reads, gives a single entry per CDR3 protein. The table shows 250,000 to 350,000 distinct CDR3 sequences, with 15% to 20% occurring only once. Sequencing input: PBMCs or a T cell subset sorted from them (not recorded which). The receptors shown here come from a man aged 18 to 29 who had mild COVID-19 (a few samples of this study predate the infection). Cell type and time point are not known.

This clonotype has a handful of counts. This chain links TRBV7-8 with TRBJ1-6, with unresolved D. CDR3 length: 12 amino acids. Trimming removed 5 bases at V and 9 bases at J, with 8 bases between. Germline loops: CDR1 SGHVS, CDR2 FQNEAQ. The CDR3 DNA follows: TGTGCCAGCAGCCTAGACACTTCACCCCTCCACTTT. This gives the protein CASSLDTSPLHF.

This clonotype has only a few counts. The gene calls are TRBV7-2 and TRBJ1-2, with unresolved D. This CDR3 is built from 15 residues. The V gene's germline CDR1 is SGHTA and CDR2 FQGNSA. V was trimmed by 5 bases and J by 3 bases, leaving 16 bases between them. CDR3 sequence: CASSAYNIGDYGYTF. Written as DNA, the CDR3 is TGTGCCAGCAGCGCGTATAACATTGGGGACTATGGCTACACCTTC.

The rearrangement uses TRBV9 and TRBJ2-7, with D perhaps TRBD2 (6 bases). In germline, CDR1 is SGDLS, CDR2 YYNGEE. The V end lost 0 bases, the J end lost 2 bases, and 12 bases lay between the germline ends. The CDR3 is made up of 15 amino acids. The CDR3 bases are TGTGCCAGCAGCGTAGGAGCGGGCGGAACCTACGAGCAGTACTTC. It encodes CASSVGAGGTYEQYF.

The rearrangement links TRBV15 to TRBJ1-1, with D possibly matching TRBD1 (6 bases). The CDR3 spans 13 residues. Germline values: CDR1 LNHNV, CDR2 YYDKDF (reference sequence). Trimming took 0 bases from V and 6 from J, leaving 8 bases between them. The CDR3 DNA follows: TGTGCCACCAGCAGAGATAGGGGGGCTGAAGCTTTCTTT. It encodes CATSRDRGAEAFF.

This clonotype has just a few counts. The rearrangement joins TRBV5-1 to TRBJ2-6; D call uncertain. V lost 4 bases and J lost 2, with 13 bases in between. The CDR3 has 16 amino acids. CDR1 and CDR2 (germline): SGHRS, YFSETQ. CDR3 region: CASSLRLGTGANVLTF. The DNA of the CDR3 is TGCGCCAGCAGCCTCCGCCTGGGGACTGGGGCCAACGTCCTGACTTTC.

This clonotype was observed a handful of times. In DNA, the CDR3 is TGTGCCACCAGGACAGGATCGACCACCGGGGAGCTGTTTTTT. Translated, it gives CATRTGSTTGELFF. This chain connects TRBV24-1 to TRBJ2-2, with D tentatively TRBD1 (6 bases). Germline CDR1 is KGHDR and CDR2 is SFDVKD. V was clipped by 7 bases and J by 4 bases, with 12 bases between them. The CDR3 totals 14 residues.

The rearrangement uses TRBV29-1 and TRBJ2-1; D perhaps matches TRBD1 (6 bases). This CDR3 region has 15 residues. Germline values: CDR1 SQVTM, CDR2 ANQGSEA. Trimming removed 1 base from V and 0 bases from J, with 10 bases in between. CDR3 region: CSVEGTGNSYNEQFF. The CDR3, as DNA: TGCAGCGTTGAAGGCACAGGGAACTCCTACAATGAGCAGTTCTTC.

This sequence joins TRBV20-1 and TRBJ1-5; the match to TRBD1 covers 8 bases. This CDR3 is 14 amino acids long. The trim removed 4 bases at V and 3 bases at J, leaving 5 bases unmatched. Germline V gene sequence: CDR1 DFQATT, CDR2 SNEGSKA (reference sequence). The CDR3: CSATGGPSNQPQHF. CDR3 bases: TGCAGTGCTACAGGGGGCCCCTCCAATCAGCCCCAGCATTTT.

This clonotype was picked up many times. This sequence joins TRBV11-2 and TRBJ2-5, with D maybe TRBD1 (6 bases). V lost 5 bases and J lost 5, with 15 bases in between. Germline assignment: CDR1 SGHAT and CDR2 FQNNGV. CDR3 length: 14 residues. The CDR3, as DNA: TGTGCCAGCAGCCTACGAAGTCAGGGGGAGACCCAGTACTTC. Protein sequence: CASSLRSQGETQYF.

Turning to this clonotype: The germline gene is not matched at one end of the junction; a read error may be the cause. The genes are TRBV27 and TRBJ2-6; D ambiguous. This CDR3 spans 15 amino acids. From germline, CDR1 is MNHEY and CDR2 SMNVEV (reference sequence). The CDR3 nucleotides read TGCACCAGCAGTCAAGACATTTCTGGGGCCAACGTCCTGACTTTC. This sequence encodes CTSSQDISGANVLTF.

This clonotype showed up many times. V and J are TRBV5-6 and TRBJ2-3; D might be TRBD2 (5 bases). This CDR3 spans 18 amino acids. Germline loops: CDR1 SGHDT, CDR2 YYEEEE. V was cut by 0 bases and J by 1 base, with 18 bases left in between. DNA of the CDR3: TGTGCCAGCAGCTTGGGTCCCCCCGAGGACTGGGGCACAGATACGCAGTATTTT. This encodes CASSLGPPEDWGTDTQYF.

This clonotype was counted only a few times. The chain uses TRBV12-3 or TRBV12-4 and TRBJ1-2; tentative D call: TRBD1 (6 bases). The germline V and J ends were trimmed by 3 bases and 7 bases, with 12 bases remaining between them. The CDR3 totals 13 residues. The CDR3 DNA reads TGTGCCAGCAGTTTCGTCGCAGGGGTTGGCTACACCTTC. It specifies CASSFVAGVGYTF.

V usage is TRBV5-6 and J usage is TRBJ1-1; D is uncertain. CDR1 and CDR2 (germline): SGHDT, YYEEEE. This CDR3 has 14 residues. V lost 4 bases and J lost 6, with 16 bases in between. CDR3 amino acids: CASSLSLRSAEAFF. In DNA form, the CDR3 reads TGTGCCAGCAGCCTATCCCTCCGTTCGGCTGAAGCTTTCTTT.

Ten or more counts support this clonotype. The chain has TRBV15 and TRBJ2-5; D is ambiguous. The CDR3 runs to 14 residues. The V end lost 0 bases, the J end lost 2 bases, and 7 bases lay between the germline ends. Germline V gives CDR1 LNHNV, CDR2 YYDKDF (reference sequence). The CDR3 reads CATSREDAQETQYF. The CDR3 nucleotides are TGTGCCACCAGCAGAGAGGATGCGCAAGAGACCCAGTACTTC.

The V call is TRBV4-1, the J call TRBJ2-5, with TRBD2 identical over 8 bases. Germline CDR1 reads MGHRA; CDR2 reads YSYEKL. J was trimmed by 2 bases and V by 4 bases; bases with no gene match: 9. This CDR3 has 16 amino acids. CDR3 amino acids: CASSPPAGETQETQYF. The CDR3, as DNA: TGCGCCAGCAGCCCCCCAGCGGGGGAAACTCAAGAGACCCAGTACTTC.

The J gene is TRBJ2-3, the V gene TRBV5-6, with TRBD1 identical over 8 bases. Per germline, CDR1 SGHDT and CDR2 YYEEEE. The length of the CDR3 is 16 residues. V shed 4 bases, J shed 1 base, and the junction held 8 bases outside the gene matches. The DNA of the CDR3 is TGTGCCAGCAGCGGGGACAGGAAGATTCGCACAGATACGCAGTATTTT. Translated: CASSGDRKIRTDTQYF.

This clonotype was seen only a few times. The chain is built from TRBV7-3 and TRBJ1-6; the match to TRBD1 covers 10 bases. The CDR3 sequence is 14 residues long. Trimming cost V 3 bases and J 9 bases; bases outside gene matches: 2. Germline CDR1 SGHTA, CDR2 FQGTGA. The DNA for the CDR3 is TGTGCCAGCAGCTTGGACAGGGGGACTTCACCCCTCCACTTT. Translation gives CASSLDRGTSPLHF.

This clonotype was observed many times. This chain uses TRBV7-9 with TRBJ1-6; no definite D call. This CDR3 has 13 residues. The V end was cut by 1 base, the J end by 9 bases, with 7 bases between. Germline CDR1 SEHNR, CDR2 FQNEAQ (reference sequence). CDR3 region: CASSLDYTSPLHF. DNA of the CDR3: TGTGCCAGCAGCTTAGATTACACTTCACCCCTCCACTTT.

This clonotype was picked up a small number of times. The chain uses TRBV15 and TRBJ2-3; 10 bases match TRBD1. The germline V gene encodes CDR1 LNHNV and CDR2 YYDKDF (reference sequence). This CDR3 is built from 16 residues. With V trimmed by 0 bases and J by 4 bases, 4 bases remained unmatched. In nucleotides, the CDR3 is TGTGCCACCAGCAGAGAGAGAGGACAGGGGGCAGATACGCAGTATTTT. Translation: CATSRERGQGADTQYF.

In its sample, this clonotype was seen a few times. This chain links TRBV7-8 with TRBJ2-2; D possibly corresponds to TRBD2 (5 bases). V was cut by 4 bases and J by 4 bases, with 16 bases left in between. Germline loops: CDR1 SGHVS, CDR2 FQNEAQ. The CDR3 runs 16 residues. CDR3 residues: CASSSPRVGSTGELFF. The CDR3 DNA follows: TGTGCCAGCAGCTCCCCGCGGGTAGGCTCCACCGGGGAGCTGTTTTTT.